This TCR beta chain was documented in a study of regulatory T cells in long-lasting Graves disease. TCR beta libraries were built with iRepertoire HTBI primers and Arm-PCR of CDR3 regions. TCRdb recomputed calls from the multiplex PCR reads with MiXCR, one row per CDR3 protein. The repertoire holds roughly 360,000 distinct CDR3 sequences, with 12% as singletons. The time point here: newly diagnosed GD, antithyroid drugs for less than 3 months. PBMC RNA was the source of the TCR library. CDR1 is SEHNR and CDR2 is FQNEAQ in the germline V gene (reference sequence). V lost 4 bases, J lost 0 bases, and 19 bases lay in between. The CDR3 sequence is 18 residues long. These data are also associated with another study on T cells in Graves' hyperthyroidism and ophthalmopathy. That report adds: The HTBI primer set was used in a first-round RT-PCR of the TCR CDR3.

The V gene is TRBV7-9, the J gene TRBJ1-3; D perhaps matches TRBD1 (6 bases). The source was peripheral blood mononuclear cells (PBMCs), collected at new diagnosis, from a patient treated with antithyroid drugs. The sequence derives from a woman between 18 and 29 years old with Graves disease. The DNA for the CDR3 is TGTGCCAGCAGCTCCCCACCGCGGACAGCCAGCTCTGGAAACACCATATATTTT. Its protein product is CASSSPPRTASSGNTIYF. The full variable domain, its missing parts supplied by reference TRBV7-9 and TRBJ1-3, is DTGVSQNPRHKITKRGQNVTFRCDPISEHNRLYWYRQTLGQGPEFLTYFQNEAQLEKSRLLSDRFSAERPKGSFSTLEIQRTEQGDSAMYLCASSSPPRTASSGNTIYFGEGSWLTVV.